This T cell receptor beta chain originates from a study of blood T cell repertoires in COVID-19. The authors' processing: Using reference gene primer amplification, nucleated cell counts were estimated. Profiled with immunoSEQ multiplex PCR; TCRdb holds only in-frame clones, not every one. That table is the source of V, J and clone size, and D and trimming were worked out from the DNA. Of about half a million clones listed, over 75% are singletons. CDR3 length: 14 residues. Germline V lookup: CDR1 SGDLS, CDR2 YYNGEE. With V trimmed by 6 bases and J by 1 base, 4 bases remained unmatched. The receptor's source is a human donor in a cohort sampled during active COVID-19. Sequencing input: peripheral blood. The chain has TRBV9 and TRBJ2-3; 8 bases are a match to TRBD1. The CDR3, as DNA: TGTGCCAGCAACCAGGGACAGGGCACAGATACGCAGTATTTT. This gives the protein CASNQGQGTDTQYF.